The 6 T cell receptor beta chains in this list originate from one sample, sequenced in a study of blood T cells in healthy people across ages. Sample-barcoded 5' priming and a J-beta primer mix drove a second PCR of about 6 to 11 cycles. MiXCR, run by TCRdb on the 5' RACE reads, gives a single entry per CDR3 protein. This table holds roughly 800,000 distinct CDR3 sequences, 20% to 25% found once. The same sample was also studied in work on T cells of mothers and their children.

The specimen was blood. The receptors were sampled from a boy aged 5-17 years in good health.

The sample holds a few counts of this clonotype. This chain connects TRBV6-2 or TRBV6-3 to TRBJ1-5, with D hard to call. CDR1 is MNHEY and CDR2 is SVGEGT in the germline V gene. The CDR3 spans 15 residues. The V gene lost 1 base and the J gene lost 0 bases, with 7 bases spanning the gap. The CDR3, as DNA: TGTGCCAGCAGTTACTGGCAGGTTAGCAATCAGCCCCAGCATTTT. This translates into CASSYWQVSNQPQHF.

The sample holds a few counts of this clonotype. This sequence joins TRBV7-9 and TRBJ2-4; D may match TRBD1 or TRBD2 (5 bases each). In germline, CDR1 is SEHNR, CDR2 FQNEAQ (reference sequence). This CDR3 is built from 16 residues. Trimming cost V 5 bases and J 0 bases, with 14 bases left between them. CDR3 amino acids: CASSPGTELAKNIQYF. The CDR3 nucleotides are TGTGCCAGCAGCCCCGGGACGGAACTAGCCAAAAACATTCAGTACTTC.

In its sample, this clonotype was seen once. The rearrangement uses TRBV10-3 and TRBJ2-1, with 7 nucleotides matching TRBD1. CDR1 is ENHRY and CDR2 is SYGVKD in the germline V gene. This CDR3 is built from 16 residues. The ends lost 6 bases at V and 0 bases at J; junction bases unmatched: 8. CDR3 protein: CAISDRDSGSYNEQFF. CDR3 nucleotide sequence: TGTGCCATCAGCGACCGGGACAGCGGCTCCTACAATGAGCAGTTCTTC.

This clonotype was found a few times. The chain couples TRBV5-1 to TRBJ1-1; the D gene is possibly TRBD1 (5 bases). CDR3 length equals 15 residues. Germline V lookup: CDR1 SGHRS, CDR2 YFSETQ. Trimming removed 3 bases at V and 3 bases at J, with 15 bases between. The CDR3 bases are TGCGCCAGCAGCTCCGATGGGGCCCCTGACACTGAAGCTTTCTTT. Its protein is CASSSDGAPDTEAFF.

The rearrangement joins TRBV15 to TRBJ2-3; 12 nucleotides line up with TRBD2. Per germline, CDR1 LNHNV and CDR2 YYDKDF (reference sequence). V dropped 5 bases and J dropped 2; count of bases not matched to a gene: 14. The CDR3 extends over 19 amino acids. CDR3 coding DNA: TGTGCCACCAGCGCACCCTCGACTAGCGGGAGAACTCTCACAGATACGCAGTATTTT. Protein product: CATSAPSTSGRTLTDTQYF.

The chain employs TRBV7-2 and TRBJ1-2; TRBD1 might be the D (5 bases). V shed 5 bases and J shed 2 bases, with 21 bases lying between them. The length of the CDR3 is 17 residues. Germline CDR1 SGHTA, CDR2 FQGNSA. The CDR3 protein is CASSAGAGFLKNYGYTF. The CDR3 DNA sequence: TGTGCCAGCAGCGCCGGGGCAGGCTTTTTGAAGAACTATGGCTACACCTTC.